A selection of T cell receptor beta chains follows, all from one sample in a study of regulatory T cells in long-lasting Graves disease. TCRdb fed the multiplex PCR reads into MiXCR, producing one record per CDR3 protein. The data contain approximately 230,000 distinct CDR3 sequences, about 16% of them singletons. Sample: peripheral blood mononuclear cells (PBMCs), taken at new diagnosis, from a patient treated with antithyroid drugs. Receptors were obtained from a female donor with Graves disease. The conserved cysteine and the conserved F or W are not part of the CDR3 here. Fields, in order: V gene, J gene, CDR3 protein.

V: TRBV6-2/TRBV6-3
J: TRBJ1-4
CDR3: ASSSLARATNEKLF

V: TRBV5-1
J: TRBJ2-5
CDR3: ASSEGGEETQY

V: TRBV9
J: TRBJ1-1
CDR3: ASSPHGGVVTEAF

V: TRBV27
J: TRBJ1-1
CDR3: ASSLNRMNTEAF

V: TRBV19
J: TRBJ2-3
CDR3: ASTGTGTDTQY

V: TRBV19
J: TRBJ2-7
CDR3: ASSPRFGQPSSYEQY

V: TRBV7-2
J: TRBJ2-1
CDR3: ASSLDPGTSGRFGNEQF

V: TRBV6-1
J: TRBJ2-2
CDR3: ASSHRGGSTGTSGRRVTGELF

V: TRBV20-1
J: TRBJ2-1
CDR3: SARPTGGWNEQF

V: TRBV6-2/TRBV6-3
J: TRBJ1-2
CDR3: ASSEGWTHSYGYT

V: TRBV11-2
J: TRBJ1-2
CDR3: ASSSAGWAGYT

V: TRBV30
J: TRBJ2-2
CDR3: AWSPPNRELF

V: TRBV4-1
J: TRBJ1-1
CDR3: ASSHRQGGNTEAF

V: TRBV27
J: TRBJ2-3
CDR3: ASSLLAGEDRDTQY

V: TRBV11-2
J: TRBJ2-3
CDR3: ASSTAITDTQY

V: TRBV5-1
J: TRBJ2-1
CDR3: ASSLVLAGGNNEEF

V: TRBV7-3
J: TRBJ2-1
CDR3: ASSSGGAVNEQF

V: TRBV29-1
J: TRBJ2-1
CDR3: SVRTGGDEQF

V: TRBV20-1
J: TRBJ2-1
CDR3: SARPDPSDGEQF

V: TRBV19
J: TRBJ1-2
CDR3: ASSIDIQGRYT

V: TRBV6-1
J: TRBJ2-7
CDR3: ASNGFGLAYEQY

V: TRBV7-3
J: TRBJ1-1
CDR3: ASSSQQGSTEAF

V: TRBV3-1
J: TRBJ2-3
CDR3: ASSTRVAQY

V: TRBV18
J: TRBJ2-7
CDR3: ASSPPAQGPGYEQY

V: TRBV24-1
J: TRBJ2-3
CDR3: ATSEGRGTDTQY